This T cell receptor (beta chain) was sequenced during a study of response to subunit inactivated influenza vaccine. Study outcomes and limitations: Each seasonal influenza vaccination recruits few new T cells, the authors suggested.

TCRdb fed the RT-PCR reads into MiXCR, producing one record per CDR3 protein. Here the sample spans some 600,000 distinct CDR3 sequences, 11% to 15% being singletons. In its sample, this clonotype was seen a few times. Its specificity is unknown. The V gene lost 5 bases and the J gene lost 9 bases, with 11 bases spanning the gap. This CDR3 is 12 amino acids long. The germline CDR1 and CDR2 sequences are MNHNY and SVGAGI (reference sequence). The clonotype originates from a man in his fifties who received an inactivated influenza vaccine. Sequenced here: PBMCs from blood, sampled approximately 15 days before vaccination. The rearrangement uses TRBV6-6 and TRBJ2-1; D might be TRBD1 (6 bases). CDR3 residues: CASSPGTLEQFF. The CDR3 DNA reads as TGTGCCAGCAGTCCCGGGACACTTGAGCAGTTCTTC.